The rows below give T cell receptor beta chains drawn from one sample of a study of metastatic and nonmetastatic thyroid tumors. TCRdb reprocessed the PCR reads via MiXCR. The table has tens of thousands of clones, about 15% seen once. Sequencing was performed on blood. The receptors originated from a female donor with papillary thyroid cancer or a benign thyroid nodule (not recorded which). Some clones in this sample may be carry-over from other donors' samples. Both conserved end residues are part of each CDR3. D genes are given only for firm matches. Size is omitted from some rows. Given values are once, few, many or a class for expanded clones.

j_call: TRBJ2-3; v_call: TRBV20-1; d_call: TRBD1; clone_size: many; cdr3_aa: CSARKGNGTGKATDTQYF; cdr3_nt: TGCAGTGCTAGGAAAGGGAACGGGACAGGGAAGGCAACAGATACGCAGTATTTT
j_call: TRBJ1-6; v_call: TRBV2; d_call: TRBD1; clone_size: many; cdr3_aa: CASSEQGGSNNSPLHF; cdr3_nt: TGTGCCAGCAGTGAGCAGGGGGGGTCTAATAATTCACCCCTCCACTTT
j_call: TRBJ2-5; v_call: TRBV11-2; d_call: TRBD2; clone_size: many; cdr3_aa: CASSLGEGLKGETQYF; cdr3_nt: TGTGCCAGCAGCTTAGGGGAGGGGCTGAAGGGGGAGACCCAGTACTTC
j_call: TRBJ2-7; v_call: TRBV30; d_call: NA; clone_size: NA; cdr3_aa: CACSVTGGPYEQYF; cdr3_nt: TGTGCCTGTAGTGTAACAGGTGGCCCCTACGAGCAGTACTTC
j_call: TRBJ2-7; v_call: TRBV28; d_call: NA; clone_size: many; cdr3_aa: CASSRDGYEQYF; cdr3_nt: TGTGCCAGCAGCCGCGACGGATACGAGCAGTACTTC
j_call: TRBJ1-5; v_call: TRBV28; d_call: NA; clone_size: many; cdr3_aa: CASRPPQGTNQPQHF; cdr3_nt: TGTGCCAGCAGGCCCCCGCAGGGGACAAATCAGCCCCAGCATTTT
j_call: TRBJ2-5; v_call: TRBV4-2; d_call: NA; clone_size: few; cdr3_aa: CASSQAAIGAGETQYF; cdr3_nt: TGTGCCAGCAGCCAAGCCGCCATTGGGGCCGGGGAGACCCAGTACTTC
j_call: TRBJ2-3; v_call: TRBV5-2; d_call: NA; clone_size: many; cdr3_aa: CATYRVIGHLLNTDTQYF; cdr3_nt: TGTGCCACCTACAGGGTGATAGGCCACTTACTTAACACAGATACGCAGTATTTT
j_call: TRBJ2-7; v_call: TRBV5-1; d_call: NA; clone_size: many; cdr3_aa: CARTFAVGAVYEQYF; cdr3_nt: TGCGCCAGGACTTTCGCGGTGGGGGCTGTCTACGAGCAGTACTTC
j_call: TRBJ2-1; v_call: TRBV5-1; d_call: NA; clone_size: many; cdr3_aa: CASASGLRFDEQFF; cdr3_nt: TGCGCCAGCGCCTCGGGACTCCGATTCGATGAGCAGTTCTTC
j_call: TRBJ2-7; v_call: TRBV3-1; d_call: NA; clone_size: NA; cdr3_aa: CASSREGPSREQYF; cdr3_nt: TGTGCCAGCAGCCGAGAGGGACCAAGTAGAGAGCAGTACTTC
j_call: TRBJ1-5; v_call: TRBV2; d_call: NA; clone_size: many; cdr3_aa: CASRKQANNQPQHF; cdr3_nt: TGTGCCAGCAGAAAGCAGGCAAACAATCAGCCCCAGCATTTT
j_call: TRBJ2-2; v_call: TRBV11-3; d_call: TRBD2; clone_size: many; cdr3_aa: CASSSLAGGRVGELFF; cdr3_nt: TGTGCCAGCAGCTCCTTAGCGGGGGGGCGTGTCGGGGAGCTGTTTTTT
j_call: TRBJ1-6; v_call: TRBV20-1; d_call: TRBD1; clone_size: few; cdr3_aa: CSAGDRDSGNLGGSPLHF; cdr3_nt: TGCAGTGCTGGCGACCGGGACAGTGGGAACCTCGGTGGTTCACCCCTCCACTTT
j_call: TRBJ2-2; v_call: TRBV28; d_call: NA; clone_size: many; cdr3_aa: CASSPHHTGELFF; cdr3_nt: TGTGCCAGCAGTCCACACCACACCGGGGAGCTGTTTTTT
j_call: TRBJ1-2; v_call: TRBV7-2; d_call: TRBD1; clone_size: many; cdr3_aa: CASSLVTGGGYTF; cdr3_nt: TGTGCCAGCAGCTTAGTAACAGGGGGAGGCTACACCTTC
j_call: TRBJ2-3; v_call: TRBV3-1; d_call: NA; clone_size: NA; cdr3_aa: CASSPSFGTQEADTQYF; cdr3_nt: TGTGCCAGCAGCCCTTCGTTTGGGACTCAAGAGGCAGATACGCAGTATTTT
j_call: TRBJ2-2; v_call: TRBV6-2/TRBV6-3; d_call: NA; clone_size: many; cdr3_aa: CASSRLGGELFF; cdr3_nt: TGTGCCAGCAGCCGACTCGGCGGGGAGCTGTTTTTT
j_call: TRBJ1-2; v_call: TRBV6-5; d_call: TRBD1; clone_size: many; cdr3_aa: CASSYSGQDYGYTF; cdr3_nt: TGTGCCAGCAGTTACTCGGGACAGGACTATGGCTACACCTTC
j_call: TRBJ1-2; v_call: TRBV30; d_call: NA; clone_size: many; cdr3_aa: CAWTPGGFEDYGYTF; cdr3_nt: TGTGCCTGGACGCCGGGCGGGTTTGAGGACTATGGCTACACCTTC
j_call: TRBJ2-1; v_call: TRBV6-1; d_call: NA; clone_size: many; cdr3_aa: CASSEMWISYNEQFF; cdr3_nt: TGTGCCAGCAGTGAAATGTGGATATCGTACAATGAGCAGTTCTTC
j_call: TRBJ2-3; v_call: TRBV4-2; d_call: NA; clone_size: many; cdr3_aa: CASSQDGDLTDEQDTQYF; cdr3_nt: TGTGCCAGCAGCCAAGATGGGGACCTGACAGACGAGCAAGATACGCAGTATTTT